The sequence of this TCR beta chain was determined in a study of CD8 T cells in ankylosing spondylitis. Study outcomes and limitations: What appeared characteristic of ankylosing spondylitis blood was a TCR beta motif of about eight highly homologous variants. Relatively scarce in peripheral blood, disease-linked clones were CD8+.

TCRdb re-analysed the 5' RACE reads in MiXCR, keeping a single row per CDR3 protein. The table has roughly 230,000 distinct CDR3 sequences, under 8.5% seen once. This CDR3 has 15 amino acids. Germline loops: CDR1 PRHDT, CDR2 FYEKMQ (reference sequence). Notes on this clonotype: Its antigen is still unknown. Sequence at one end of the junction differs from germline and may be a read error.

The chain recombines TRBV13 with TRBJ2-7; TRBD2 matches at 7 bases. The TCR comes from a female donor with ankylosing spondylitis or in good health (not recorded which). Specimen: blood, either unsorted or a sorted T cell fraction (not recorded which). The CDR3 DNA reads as TGTGCCAGCAGCGTACGGGAGGTGGGAATCTACGTGCAGTACTTC. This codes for CASSVREVGIYVQYF.